This T cell receptor (beta chain) emerged from a study of blood T cell repertoires in COVID-19. About the study: The United States, Italy and Spain provided the acute and convalescent COVID-19 samples. Nucleic acid was either cDNA or gDNA, and it came from T cells, B-cell-depleted T cells, or PBMCs.

In the authors' workflow: Estimates of nucleated cell counts were drawn from the amplification of reference gene primers. Here immunoSEQ multiplex PCR was the method, and the copy in TCRdb shows in-frame clones only, minus some. D and trimming come from the DNA, and the V and J calls and clone size come from that table. The table has about 380,000 clones, around 84% seen once. Trimming stripped 8 bases from V and 10 bases from J, with 18 bases between. The germline V gene encodes CDR1 SNHLY and CDR2 FYNNEI. The length of the CDR3 is 13 residues. The material sequenced was peripheral blood. The receptor was isolated from a human donor with acute or convalescent COVID-19. The donor label of this sample is uncertain. V gene TRBV2 combines with J gene TRBJ2-1; D is possibly TRBD2 (5 bases). CDR3 nucleotides: TGTGCCAGCTCTCGGATCCGGGGATGGGAGCAGTTCTTC. Encoded protein: CASSRIRGWEQFF.